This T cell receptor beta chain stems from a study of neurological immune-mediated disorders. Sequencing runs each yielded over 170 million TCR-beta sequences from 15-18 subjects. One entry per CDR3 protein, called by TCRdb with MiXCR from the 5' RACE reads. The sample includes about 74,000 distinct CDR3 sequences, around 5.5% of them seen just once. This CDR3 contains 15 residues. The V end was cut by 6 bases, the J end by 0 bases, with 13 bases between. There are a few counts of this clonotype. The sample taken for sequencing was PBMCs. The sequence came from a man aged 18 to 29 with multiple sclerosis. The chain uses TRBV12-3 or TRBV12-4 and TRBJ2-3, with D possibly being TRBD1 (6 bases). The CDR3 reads CASSLGHYSTDTQYF. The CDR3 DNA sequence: TGTGCCAGCAGCTTGGGACATTATAGCACAGATACGCAGTATTTT.